The 14 T cell receptor beta chains presented below share a single source sample, sequenced in a study of blood T cell repertoires in COVID-19. Data came from immunoSEQ multiplex PCR; TCRdb stores just in-frame clones and leaves some out. Of 250,000 to 400,000 clones in the sample, under 95% are singletons; the top ten hold around 2.5%. What was sequenced was PBMCs or T cells enriched from blood (not recorded which). The receptors come from a man aged 55 to 70 who had recovered from COVID-19.

This chain links TRBV7-2 with TRBJ2-7, with 10 bases aligning to TRBD2. V dropped 4 bases and J dropped 2; count of bases not matched to a gene: 5. Germline V gene lookup returns CDR1 SGHTA and CDR2 FQGNSA. The CDR3 is 15 residues long. CDR3: CASSSLAGGAYEQYF. The CDR3 region has the DNA TGTGCCAGCAGCTCATTAGCGGGGGGAGCCTACGAGCAGTACTTC.

This chain joins TRBV5-1 and TRBJ2-3; TRBD1 agrees at 8 bases. CDR3 size: 15 residues. V trimming: 2 bases; J trimming: 2 bases; junction bases outside the gene matches: 4. The germline gives CDR1 SGHRS, CDR2 YFSETQ. CDR3 in DNA: TGCGCCAGCAGCTTCCAGGGGGCGTACACAGATACGCAGTATTTT. It is translated as CASSFQGAYTDTQYF.

This clone has more than one count but fewer than ten. This chain uses TRBV5-1 with TRBJ2-7, with TRBD2 matching over 14 bases. The V gene's germline CDR1 is SGHRS and CDR2 YFSETQ. The ends lost 2 bases at V and 0 bases at J; junction bases unmatched: 7. The CDR3 covers 18 residues. The chain's CDR3 is CASSFLGTSGGSSYEQYF. In nucleotides, the CDR3 is TGCGCCAGCAGCTTCTTGGGGACTAGCGGGGGTAGCTCCTACGAGCAGTACTTC.

In its sample, this clone was seen once. This chain uses TRBV4-1 with TRBJ1-5; D gene unclear. V was cut by 0 bases and J by 1 base, with 13 bases left in between. Germline V gene lookup returns CDR1 MGHRA and CDR2 YSYEKL. This CDR3 has 17 residues. DNA of the CDR3: TGCGCCAGCAGCCAAGACTTCCAGGTTTTGAGCAATCAGCCCCAGCATTTT. Translated, it gives CASSQDFQVLSNQPQHF.

The chain is built from TRBV12-3 or TRBV12-4 and TRBJ2-1, with TRBD2 matching 7 bases. CDR3 length: 13 residues. V was pared by 10 bases and J by 5 bases, with 8 bases of the junction left unmatched. CDR3 in amino acids: CAIAGDPDNEQFF. The CDR3 coding sequence is TGTGCCATAGCGGGTGATCCAGACAATGAGCAGTTCTTC.

This sequence joins TRBV9 and TRBJ1-4; D is possibly TRBD1 (5 bases). The length of the CDR3 is 14 residues. Germline V gene lookup returns CDR1 SGDLS and CDR2 YYNGEE. Trimming removed 0 bases at V and 8 bases at J, with 11 bases between. CDR3 protein: CASSVAGLGEKLFF. The CDR3 DNA reads as TGTGCCAGCAGCGTAGCAGGGTTGGGAGAAAAACTGTTTTTT.

The chain links TRBV3-1 (or the pseudogene TRBV3-2) to TRBJ2-1; D unclear. Trimming removed 2 bases from V and 6 bases from J, with 17 bases in between. This CDR3 is built from 16 residues. Germline V gene lookup returns CDR1 LGHDT and CDR2 YNNKEL (reference sequence). The CDR3, as DNA: TGTGCCAGCAGCCAAATGTTGACCCTAGGTTCCAATGAGCAGTTCTTC. As protein: CASSQMLTLGSNEQFF.

The genes are TRBV4-3 and TRBJ1-4; D is perhaps TRBD1 (5 bases). CDR1 is LGHNA and CDR2 is YSLEER in the germline V gene. This CDR3 contains 16 residues. Trimming pared 1 base from V and 1 base from J, leaving 10 bases between. The CDR3 coding sequence is TGCGCCAGCAGCCAAGGGTGGGGGGTAACTAATGAAAAACTGTTTTTT. It codes for CASSQGWGVTNEKLFF.

J is TRBJ1-1 and V is TRBV7-9; 7 nucleotides agree with TRBD1. V lost 5 bases to trimming and J lost 0 bases; unmatched junction nucleotides: 9. The CDR3 contains 16 residues. Germline V gene lookup returns CDR1 SEHNR and CDR2 FQNEAQ (reference sequence). This chain's CDR3 is CASSTRRTGMNTEAFF. The CDR3 DNA sequence: TGTGCCAGCAGCACCAGGCGGACAGGTATGAACACTGAAGCTTTCTTT.

The chain employs TRBV5-4 and TRBJ1-2, with 7 bases identical to TRBD1. V was clipped by 0 bases and J by 7 bases; unmatched bases: 9. The CDR3 is 15 amino acids. Germline CDR1 SGHNT, CDR2 YYREEE (reference sequence). CDR3: CASSLAPDRASGYTF. The CDR3 DNA sequence: TGTGCCAGCAGCTTGGCCCCTGACAGGGCCAGTGGCTACACCTTC.

The chain links TRBV5-4 to TRBJ2-1; a possible D gene is TRBD1 (5 bases). Germline V CDR1 and CDR2: SGHNT, YYREEE (reference sequence). Trimming shortened V by 7 bases and J by 1 base, and 12 bases separated the two germline ends. The CDR3 consists of 14 residues. CDR3 in amino acids: CASAGQGSYNEQFF. CDR3 DNA: TGTGCCAGCGCAGGACAAGGGTCCTACAATGAGCAGTTCTTC.

The chain is built from TRBV7-9 and TRBJ2-2, with 13 bases that match TRBD2. Per germline, CDR1 SEHNR and CDR2 FQNEAQ (reference sequence). The CDR3 is 16 amino acids. V dropped 5 bases and J dropped 6; count of bases not matched to a gene: 6. The chain's CDR3 is CASSGGLAGRAGELFF. CDR3 coding DNA: TGTGCCAGCAGCGGGGGACTAGCGGGACGGGCCGGGGAGCTGTTTTTT.

This chain uses TRBV3-1 (or the pseudogene TRBV3-2) with TRBJ1-3; possibly TRBD1 for D (5 bases). CDR3 length equals 14 residues. V was shortened by 8 bases and J by 9 bases, with 20 bases between the two germline ends. The V gene's germline CDR1 is LGHDT and CDR2 YNNKEL (reference sequence). The CDR3 is CASGKTVSGGTIYF. The DNA of the CDR3 is TGTGCCAGCGGAAAGACAGTTTCGGGTGGCACCATATATTTT.

The chain links TRBV7-2 to TRBJ2-1; no clear D gene. Germline CDR1 and CDR2: SGHTA and FQGNSA. This CDR3 is 15 amino acids long. V lost 1 base, J lost 0 bases, and 7 bases lay in between. In DNA, the CDR3 is TGTGCCAGCAGCTTAGATCCTAACTCCTACAATGAGCAGTTCTTC. Protein sequence: CASSLDPNSYNEQFF.